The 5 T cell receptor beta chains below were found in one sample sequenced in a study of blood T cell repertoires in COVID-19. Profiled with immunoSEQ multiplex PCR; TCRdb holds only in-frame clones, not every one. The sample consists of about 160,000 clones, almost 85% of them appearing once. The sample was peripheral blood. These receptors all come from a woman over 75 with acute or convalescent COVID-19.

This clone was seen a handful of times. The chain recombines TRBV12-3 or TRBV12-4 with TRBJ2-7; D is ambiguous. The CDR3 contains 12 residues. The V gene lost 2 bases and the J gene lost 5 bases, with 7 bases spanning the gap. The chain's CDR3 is CASSLQVNEQYF. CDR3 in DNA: TGTGCCAGCAGTTTACAGGTCAACGAGCAGTACTTC.

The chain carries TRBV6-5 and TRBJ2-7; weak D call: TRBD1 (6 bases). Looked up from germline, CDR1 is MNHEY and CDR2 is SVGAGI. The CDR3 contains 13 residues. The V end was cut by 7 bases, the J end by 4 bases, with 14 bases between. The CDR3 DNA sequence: TGTGCCAGCATCCCCCCAGGGGATTACGAGCAGTACTTC. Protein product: CASIPPGDYEQYF.

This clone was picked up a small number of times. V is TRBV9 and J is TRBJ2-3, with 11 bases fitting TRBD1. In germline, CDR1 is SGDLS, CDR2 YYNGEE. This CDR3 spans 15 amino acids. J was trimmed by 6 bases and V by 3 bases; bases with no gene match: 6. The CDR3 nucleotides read TGTGCCAGCAGCGGGACAGGGGGCGAGCTGGATACGCAGTATTTT. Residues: CASSGTGGELDTQYF.

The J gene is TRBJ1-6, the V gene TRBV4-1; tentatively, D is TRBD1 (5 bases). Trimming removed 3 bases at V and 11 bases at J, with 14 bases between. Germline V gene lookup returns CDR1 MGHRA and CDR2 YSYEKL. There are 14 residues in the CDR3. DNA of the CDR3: TGCGCCAGCAGCCAGACAGAAAATTTACCACCCCTCCACTTT. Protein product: CASSQTENLPPLHF.

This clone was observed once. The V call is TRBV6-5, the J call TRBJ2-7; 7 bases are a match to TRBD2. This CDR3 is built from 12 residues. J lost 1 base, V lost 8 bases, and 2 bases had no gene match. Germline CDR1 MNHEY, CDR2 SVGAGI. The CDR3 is CASGRASYEQYF. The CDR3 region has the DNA TGTGCCAGCGGGAGGGCTTCCTACGAGCAGTACTTC.